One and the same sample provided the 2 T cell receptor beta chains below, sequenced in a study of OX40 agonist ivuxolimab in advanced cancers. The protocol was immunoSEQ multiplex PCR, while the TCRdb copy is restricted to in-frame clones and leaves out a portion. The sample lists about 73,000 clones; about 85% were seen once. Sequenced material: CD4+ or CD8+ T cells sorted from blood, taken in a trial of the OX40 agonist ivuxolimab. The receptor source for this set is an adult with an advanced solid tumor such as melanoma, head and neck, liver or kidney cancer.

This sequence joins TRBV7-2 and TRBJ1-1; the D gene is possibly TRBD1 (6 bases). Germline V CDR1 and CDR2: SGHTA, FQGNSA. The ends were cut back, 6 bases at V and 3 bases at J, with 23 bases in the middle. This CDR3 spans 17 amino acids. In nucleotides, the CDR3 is TGTGCCAGCAGGCGCTCCGACGGGGGGCTTCGGTACACTGAAGCTTTCTTT. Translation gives CASRRSDGGLRYTEAFF.

The CDR3 sequence is CASSSPGQGAYGYTF. The DNA of the CDR3 is TGTGCCAGCAGTTCCCCGGGACAGGGGGCATATGGCTACACCTTC. This chain connects TRBV6-5 to TRBJ1-2; 12 bases align to TRBD1. CDR3 size: 15 residues. Germline-derived CDR1 and CDR2 are MNHEY and SVGAGI. V shed 4 bases and J 5 bases; nucleotides not matched to a gene: 5.